This T cell receptor beta chain was observed in a study of lymphopenia after photon versus proton radiotherapy (dated by TCRdb to about 2019). About the investigation overall: The study compared the immunological effects of photon versus proton radiation therapy in patients with gastrointestinal tumors who developed high-grade lymphopenia. The 20 patients in the cohort had gastrointestinal tumors, were treated with either photon or proton therapy, and subsequently developed lymphopenia. The study aimed to characterize how the two radiation modalities differ in their impact on the immune system. What the research found in general, with its limitations: During treatment, patients who received photon therapy lost naive T cells and TCR diversity and gained effector/memory populations, whereas patients who received proton therapy remained relatively stable. Across the cohort, an inverse correlation was found between a larger post-nadir drop in TCR diversity and overall survival time among patients who died. After the lymphocyte count nadir, oligoclonal expansion, especially of CD8+ Temra cells, was observed in photon-treated repertoires, and the drop in diversity was driven by this expansion. The survival association was assessed only in patients who died, and better survival with proton therapy was presented by the authors as a possibility rather than a demonstrated result.

Library preparation used the immunoSEQ multiplex PCR assay. T cell repertoires were profiled by deep sequencing of rearranged TCR beta loci, alongside multiparametric flow cytometry. TCRdb's version of the immuneACCESS table is confined to in-frame rearrangements and falls short of the full clone set. An unresolved V gene accounts for under half of the shortfall where checked; the remainder is of unknown origin. The sample contains roughly 18,000 clones, just under 85% of them found a single time. Around 3% of the sample is in the top ten clones. As regards this clone: The antigen it binds to is not known. Base qualities are not at hand, and no much larger clone is one base apart.

Including the terminal cysteine and phenylalanine, the CDR3 comprises 15 residues. The DNA shown is the 45-base CDR3, in frame from base 1. For this chain, trimming is 7 bases at the V end and 4 bases at the J end, and the number of junction bases without a gene match is 8. Via the germline V gene (reference sequence), CDR1 is SGHNT and CDR2 YYREEE. The receptor was isolated from a woman aged 45-65 years with pancreatic cancer. The sample was peripheral blood, taken from a patient treated with photon-based radiotherapy. The chain joins TRBV5-4 to TRBJ1-1; 12 bases in the middle match TRBD1. The base sequence is TGTGCCAGCGGAGACGGGGACAGGGGGCGCACTGAAGCTTTCTTT. Translated, it gives CASGDGDRGRTEAFF.